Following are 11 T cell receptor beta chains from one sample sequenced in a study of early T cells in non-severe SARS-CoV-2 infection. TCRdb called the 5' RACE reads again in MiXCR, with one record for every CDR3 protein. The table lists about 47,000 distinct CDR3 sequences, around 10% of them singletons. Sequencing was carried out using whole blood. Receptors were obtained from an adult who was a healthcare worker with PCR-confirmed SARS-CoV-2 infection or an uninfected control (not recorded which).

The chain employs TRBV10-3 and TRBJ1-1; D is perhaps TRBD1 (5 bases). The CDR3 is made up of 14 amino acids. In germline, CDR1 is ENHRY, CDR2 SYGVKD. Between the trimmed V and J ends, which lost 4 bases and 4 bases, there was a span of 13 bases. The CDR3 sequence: CAISASSRVTEAFF. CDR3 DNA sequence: TGTGCCATCAGTGCTAGTTCCAGGGTCACTGAAGCTTTCTTT.

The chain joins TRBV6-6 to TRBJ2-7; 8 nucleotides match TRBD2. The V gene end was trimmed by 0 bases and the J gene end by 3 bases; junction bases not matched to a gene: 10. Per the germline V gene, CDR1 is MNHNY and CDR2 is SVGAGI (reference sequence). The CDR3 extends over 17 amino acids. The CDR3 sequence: CASSYSLGGAVRYEQYF. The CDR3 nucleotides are TGTGCCAGCAGTTACTCCCTCGGGGGGGCGGTACGCTACGAGCAGTACTTC.

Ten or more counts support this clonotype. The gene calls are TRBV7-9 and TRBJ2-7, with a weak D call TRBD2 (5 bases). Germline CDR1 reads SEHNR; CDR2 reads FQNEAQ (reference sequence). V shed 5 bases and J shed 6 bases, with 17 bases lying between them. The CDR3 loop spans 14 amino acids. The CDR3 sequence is CASSPEGSRSEQYF. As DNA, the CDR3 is TGTGCCAGCAGCCCCGAGGGAAGTCGGTCCGAGCAGTACTTC.

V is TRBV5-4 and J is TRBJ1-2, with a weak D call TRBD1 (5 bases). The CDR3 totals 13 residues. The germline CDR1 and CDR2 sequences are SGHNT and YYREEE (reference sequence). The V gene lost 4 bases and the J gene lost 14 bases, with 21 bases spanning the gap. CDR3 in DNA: TGTGCCAGCAGCCCGGAGAGCAGGGCGGTAGGAACCTTC. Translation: CASSPESRAVGTF.

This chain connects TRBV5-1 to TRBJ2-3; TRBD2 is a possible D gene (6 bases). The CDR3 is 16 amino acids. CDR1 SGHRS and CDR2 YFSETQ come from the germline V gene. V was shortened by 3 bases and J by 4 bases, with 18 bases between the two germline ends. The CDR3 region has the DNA TGCGCCAGCAGCTCTGGGATACAGTGGGGGGCAGATACGCAGTATTTT. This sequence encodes CASSSGIQWGADTQYF. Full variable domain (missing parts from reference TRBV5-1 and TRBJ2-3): KAGVTQTPRYLIKTRGQQVTLSCSPISGHRSVSWYQQTPGQGLQFLFEYFSETQRNKGNFPGRFSGRQFSNSRSEMNVSTLELGDSALYLCASSSGIQWGADTQYFGPGTRLTVL.

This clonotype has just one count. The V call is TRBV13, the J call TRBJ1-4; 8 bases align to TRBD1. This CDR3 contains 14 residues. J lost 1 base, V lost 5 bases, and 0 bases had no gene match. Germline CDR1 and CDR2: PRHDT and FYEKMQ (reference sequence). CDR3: CASSGQGTNEKLFF. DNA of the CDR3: TGTGCCAGCAGCGGACAGGGAACTAATGAAAAACTGTTTTTT.

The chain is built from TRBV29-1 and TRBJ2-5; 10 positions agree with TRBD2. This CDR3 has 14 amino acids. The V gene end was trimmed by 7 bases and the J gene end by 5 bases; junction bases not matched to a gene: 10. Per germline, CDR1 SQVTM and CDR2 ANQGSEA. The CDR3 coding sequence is TGCAGCGCAGGGCAGCGGGAGGGCGGTGAGACCCAGTACTTC. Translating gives CSAGQREGGETQYF.

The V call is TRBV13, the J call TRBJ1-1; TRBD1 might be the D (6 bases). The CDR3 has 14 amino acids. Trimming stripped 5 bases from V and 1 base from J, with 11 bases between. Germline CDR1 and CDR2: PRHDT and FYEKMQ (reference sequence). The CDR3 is CASSPGTPNTEAFF. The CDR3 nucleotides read TGTGCCAGCAGCCCAGGGACACCGAACACTGAAGCTTTCTTT.

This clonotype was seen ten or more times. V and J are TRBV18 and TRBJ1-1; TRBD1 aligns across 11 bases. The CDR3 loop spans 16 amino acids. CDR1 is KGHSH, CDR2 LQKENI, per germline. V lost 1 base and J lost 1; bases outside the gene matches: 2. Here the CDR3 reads CASSPRDRGSNTEAFF. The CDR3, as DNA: TGTGCCAGCTCACCACGGGACAGGGGGTCGAACACTGAAGCTTTCTTT.

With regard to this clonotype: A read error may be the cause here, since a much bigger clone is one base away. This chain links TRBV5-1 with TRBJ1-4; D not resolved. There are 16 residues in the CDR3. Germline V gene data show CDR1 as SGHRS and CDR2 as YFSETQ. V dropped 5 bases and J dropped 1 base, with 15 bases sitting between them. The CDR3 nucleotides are TGCGCCAGCAGTTCACAGAGCCGAGGAACTAATGAAAAACTGTTTTTT. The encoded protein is CASSSQSRGTNEKLFF.

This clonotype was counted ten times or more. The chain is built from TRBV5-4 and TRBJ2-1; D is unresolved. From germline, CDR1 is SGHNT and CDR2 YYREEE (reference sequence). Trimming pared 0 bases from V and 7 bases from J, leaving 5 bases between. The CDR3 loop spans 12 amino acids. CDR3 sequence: CASSLDGNEQFF. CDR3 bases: TGTGCCAGCAGCTTGGATGGAAATGAGCAGTTCTTC.